A single sample is the source of the 11 T cell receptor beta chains below, sequenced in a study of CD8+ T cells in alopecia areata. The treatment: oral pan-JAK inhibitor, 5-10 mg twice daily. RNA extraction was followed by reverse transcription into cDNA, which acted as the sequencing template. TCRdb's copy holds only in-frame clones and misses some; the assay was immunoSEQ multiplex PCR. The profile shows 150,000 to 200,000 clones, 60% of them singletons. The sample was CD4+ T cells sorted from blood, taken at week 24, from a patient treated with tofacitinib. These TCRs come from a human donor with alopecia areata.

The gene calls are TRBV2 and TRBJ2-1, with TRBD1 identical over 8 bases. Losses at the gene ends were 4 bases for V and 6 bases for J; bases not matched to a gene: 8. The CDR3 sequence is 15 residues long. From germline, CDR1 is SNHLY and CDR2 FYNNEI. The CDR3 loop reads CASSGDRGPRNEQFF. The CDR3 bases are TGTGCCAGCAGTGGAGACAGGGGTCCTCGCAATGAGCAGTTCTTC.

The chain carries TRBV29-1 and TRBJ1-2; tentative D call: TRBD1 (5 bases). V was clipped by 7 bases and J by 8 bases, with 11 bases between them. Germline CDR1 is SQVTM and CDR2 is ANQGSEA. The CDR3 runs to 10 residues. CDR3 amino acids: CSARDNGYTF. CDR3 nucleotide sequence: TGCAGCGCCAGGGATAACGGCTACACCTTC. The full variable domain, with the rest looked up from reference TRBV29-1 and TRBJ1-2, is SAVISQKPSRDICQRGTSLTIQCQVDSQVTMMFWYRQQPGQSLTLIATANQGSEATYESGFVIDKFPISRPNLTFSTLTVSNMSPEDSSIYLCSARDNGYTFGSGTRLTVV.

The chain joins TRBV7-2 to TRBJ2-5, with no clear D. Trimming cost V 2 bases and J 5 bases, with 6 bases left between them. This CDR3 has 12 residues. Per the germline V gene, CDR1 is SGHTA and CDR2 is FQGNSA. CDR3 nucleotides: TGTGCCAGCAGCTTACTTGATGAGACCCAGTACTTC. It specifies CASSLLDETQYF.

V gene TRBV29-1 combines with J gene TRBJ1-1; TRBD1 might be the D (6 bases). CDR1 SQVTM and CDR2 ANQGSEA come from the germline V gene. Trimming removed 7 bases at V and 11 bases at J, with 20 bases between. The CDR3 spans 12 residues. CDR3 amino acids: CSGSTGSGMAFF. In DNA, the CDR3 is TGCAGCGGCTCTACAGGGAGTGGAATGGCTTTCTTT.

This clone was counted between two and nine times. V usage is TRBV29-1 and J usage is TRBJ2-4; D may correspond to TRBD1 or TRBD2 (7 bases each). Trimming shortened V by 4 bases and J by 3 bases, and 13 bases separated the two germline ends. The germline CDR1 and CDR2 sequences are SQVTM and ANQGSEA. The length of the CDR3 is 14 residues. This CDR3 is CSVGTRTGKNIQYF. The DNA of the CDR3 is TGCAGCGTTGGGACTAGGACAGGCAAAAACATTCAGTACTTC.

This clone was recorded once. The chain couples TRBV6-5 to TRBJ1-5; D call uncertain. Germline CDR1 MNHEY, CDR2 SVGAGI. V shed 6 bases and J shed 0 bases, with 6 bases lying between them. The CDR3 has 13 residues. CDR3 sequence (DNA): TGTGCCAGCAGAGGCGATAGCAATCAGCCCCAGCATTTT. Translation gives CASRGDSNQPQHF.

This rearrangement joins TRBV30 to TRBJ2-3; D is unclear. In germline, CDR1 is GTSNPN, CDR2 SVGIG (reference sequence). V lost 0 bases and J lost 4, with 11 bases in between. The CDR3 extends over 14 amino acids. The CDR3 DNA is TGTGCCTGGAGTGTCGGACCAGGAGCAGATACGCAGTATTTT. The encoded protein is CAWSVGPGADTQYF. Based on the CDR3 plus reference TRBV30 and TRBJ2-3, the full variable domain is SQTIHQWPATLVQPVGSPLSLECTVEGTSNPNLYWYRQAAGRGLQLLFYSVGIGQISSEVPQNLSASRPQDRQFILSSKKLLLSDSGFYLCAWSVGPGADTQYFGPGTRLTVL.

This clone was recorded only once. The V and J genes are TRBV5-6 and TRBJ2-1; 11 bases line up with TRBD2. V was pared by 1 base and J by 0 bases, with 6 bases of the junction left unmatched. This CDR3 is 18 amino acids long. The germline V gene encodes CDR1 SGHDT and CDR2 YYEEEE. In nucleotides, the CDR3 is TGTGCCAGCAGCTTGACTAGCGGGGGACGAACCTCCTACAATGAGCAGTTCTTC. Encoded protein: CASSLTSGGRTSYNEQFF.

DNA of the CDR3: TGTGCCAGCAGTGAAGACCTTCTGCAGTTCTTC. This codes for CASSEDLLQFF. This chain connects TRBV2 to TRBJ2-1; D remains ambiguous. V was pared by 1 base and J by 12 bases, with 7 bases between. CDR1 is SNHLY, CDR2 FYNNEI, per germline. This CDR3 has 11 amino acids.

The rearrangement joins TRBV19 to TRBJ1-1, with 8 bases lining up with TRBD1. The V gene end was trimmed by 4 bases and the J gene end by 4 bases; junction bases not matched to a gene: 2. CDR1 LNHDA and CDR2 SQIVND come from the germline V gene (reference sequence). The CDR3 is made up of 13 amino acids. The CDR3 spells CASSSGTGTEAFF. CDR3 coding DNA: TGTGCCAGTAGTAGCGGGACAGGCACTGAAGCTTTCTTT.

This clone was observed a few times. The chain carries TRBV28 and TRBJ2-3; 11 bases are shared with TRBD2. The CDR3 covers 16 residues. With 1 base clipped from V and 2 bases from J, the junction kept 2 bases outside the gene matches. The germline V gene has CDR1 MDHEN and CDR2 SYDVKM. The CDR3 bases are TGTGCCAGCAGTTTATCTAGCGGGGGGACCACAGATACGCAGTATTTT. Its translation is CASSLSSGGTTDTQYF.